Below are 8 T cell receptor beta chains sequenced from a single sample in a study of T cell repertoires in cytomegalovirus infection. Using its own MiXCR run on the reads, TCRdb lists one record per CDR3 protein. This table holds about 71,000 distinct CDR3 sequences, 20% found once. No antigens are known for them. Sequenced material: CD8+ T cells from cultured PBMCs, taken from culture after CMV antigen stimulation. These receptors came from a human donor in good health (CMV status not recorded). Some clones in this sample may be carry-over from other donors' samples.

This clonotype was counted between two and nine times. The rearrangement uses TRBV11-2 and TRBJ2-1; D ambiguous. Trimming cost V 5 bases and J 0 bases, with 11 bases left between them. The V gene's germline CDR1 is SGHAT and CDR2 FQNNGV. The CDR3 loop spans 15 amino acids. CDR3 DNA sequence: TGTGCCAGCAGCCCCTCGGGTGGCTCCTACAATGAGCAGTTCTTC. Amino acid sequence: CASSPSGGSYNEQFF. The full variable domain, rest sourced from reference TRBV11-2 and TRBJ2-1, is EAGVAQSPRYKIIEKRQSVAFWCNPISGHATLYWYQQILGQGPKLLIQFQNNGVVDDSQLPKDRFSAERLKGVDSTLKIQPAKLEDSAVYLCASSPSGGSYNEQFFGPGTRLTVL.

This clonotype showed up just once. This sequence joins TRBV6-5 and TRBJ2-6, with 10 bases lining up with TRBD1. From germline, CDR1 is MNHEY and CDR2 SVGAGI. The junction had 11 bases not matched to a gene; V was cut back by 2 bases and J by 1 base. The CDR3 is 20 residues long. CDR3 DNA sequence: TGTGCCAGCAGTTACGGAGGCGGGACAGGGGTATTTTCTGGGGCCAACGTCCTGACTTTC. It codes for CASSYGGGTGVFSGANVLTF.

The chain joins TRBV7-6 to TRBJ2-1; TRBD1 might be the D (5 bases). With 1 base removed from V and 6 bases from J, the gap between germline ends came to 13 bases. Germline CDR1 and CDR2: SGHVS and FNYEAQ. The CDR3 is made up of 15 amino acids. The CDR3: CASSLVQAMRNEQFF. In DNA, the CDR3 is TGTGCCAGCAGCTTAGTACAGGCGATGCGCAATGAGCAGTTCTTC.

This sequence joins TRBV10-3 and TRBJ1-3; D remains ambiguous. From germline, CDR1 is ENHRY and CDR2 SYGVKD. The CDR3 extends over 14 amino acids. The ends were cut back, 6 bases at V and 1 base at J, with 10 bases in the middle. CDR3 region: CAIRLERSGNTIYF. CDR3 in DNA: TGTGCCATCAGACTAGAGAGGTCTGGAAACACCATATATTTT.

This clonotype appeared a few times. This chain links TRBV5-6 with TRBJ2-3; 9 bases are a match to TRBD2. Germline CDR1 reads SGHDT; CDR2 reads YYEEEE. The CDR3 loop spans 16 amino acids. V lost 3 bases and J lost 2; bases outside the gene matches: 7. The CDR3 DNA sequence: TGTGCCAGCAGCTGGATGAGCGGGGGGCCCACAGATACGCAGTATTTT. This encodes CASSWMSGGPTDTQYF. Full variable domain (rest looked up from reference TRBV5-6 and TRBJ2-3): DAGVTQSPTHLIKTRGQQVTLRCSPKSGHDTVSWYQQALGQGPQFIFQYYEEEERQRGNFPDRFSGHQFPNYSSELNVNALLLGDSALYLCASSWMSGGPTDTQYFGPGTRLTVL.

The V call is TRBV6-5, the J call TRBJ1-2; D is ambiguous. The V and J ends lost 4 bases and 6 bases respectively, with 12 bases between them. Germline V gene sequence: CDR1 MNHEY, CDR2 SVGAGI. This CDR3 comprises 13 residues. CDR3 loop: CASSSSGLNGYTF. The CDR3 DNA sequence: TGTGCCAGCAGTTCCTCCGGACTGAATGGCTACACCTTC.

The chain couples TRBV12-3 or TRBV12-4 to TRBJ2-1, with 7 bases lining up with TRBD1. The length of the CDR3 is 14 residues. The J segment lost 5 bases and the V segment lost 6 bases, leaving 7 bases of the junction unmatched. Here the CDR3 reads CASSPSGQHNEQFF. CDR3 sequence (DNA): TGTGCCAGCAGCCCTTCGGGACAGCACAATGAGCAGTTCTTC.

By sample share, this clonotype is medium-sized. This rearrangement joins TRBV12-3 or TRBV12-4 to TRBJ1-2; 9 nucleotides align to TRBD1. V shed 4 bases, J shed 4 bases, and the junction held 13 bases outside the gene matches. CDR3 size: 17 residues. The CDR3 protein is CASSSALLTGGSYGYTF. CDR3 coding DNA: TGTGCCAGCAGTTCCGCCTTACTCACAGGGGGCAGCTATGGCTACACCTTC.